The next 31 T cell receptor beta chains were all read from a single sample in a study of T cell repertoires in cytomegalovirus infection. TCRdb redid the calling of the reads with MiXCR, one entry per CDR3 protein. In the table there are about 98,000 distinct CDR3 sequences, approximately 15% of which are singletons. The material sequenced was PBMCs. The receptors shown here come from a human donor in good health (CMV status not recorded). Some clones in this sample may be carry-over from other donors' samples.

This clonotype was detected ten times or more. The chain uses TRBV7-2 and TRBJ1-4; 7 nucleotides align to TRBD1. With 4 bases clipped from V and 7 bases from J, the junction kept 9 bases outside the gene matches. Per germline, CDR1 SGHTA and CDR2 FQGNSA. This CDR3 contains 15 residues. CDR3 loop: CASSSGGGMAEKLFF. The CDR3 DNA sequence: TGTGCCAGCAGCTCAGGAGGGGGCATGGCTGAAAAACTGTTTTTT.

This clonotype was found a few times. The chain is built from TRBV28 and TRBJ2-7; D is unclear. The germline V gene encodes CDR1 MDHEN and CDR2 SYDVKM. The germline V and J ends were trimmed by 7 bases and 2 bases, with 9 bases remaining between them. The length of the CDR3 is 12 residues. CDR3 bases: TGTGCCAGCAATGGGCTCACCTACGAGCAGTACTTC. Residues: CASNGLTYEQYF. Together with reference TRBV28 and TRBJ2-7, the CDR3 gives the full variable domain: DVKVTQSSRYLVKRTGEKVFLECVQDMDHENMFWYRQDPGLGLRLIYFSYDVKMKEKGDIPEGYSVSREKKERFSLILESASTNQTSMYLCASNGLTYEQYFGPGTRLTVT.

Ten or more counts support this clonotype. The rearrangement links TRBV12-3 or TRBV12-4 to TRBJ1-5, with 8 bases aligning to TRBD1. The trim removed 6 bases at V and 7 bases at J, leaving 8 bases unmatched. CDR3 length equals 14 residues. The CDR3 region has the DNA TGTGCCAGCAGCTCCGGGACAGGATCCCAGCCCCAGCATTTT. It specifies CASSSGTGSQPQHF.

The rearrangement uses TRBV20-1 and TRBJ1-2; the match to TRBD1 covers 8 bases. Germline assignment: CDR1 DFQATT and CDR2 SNEGSKA (reference sequence). The CDR3 is made up of 15 amino acids. The V segment lost 0 bases and the J segment 6 bases; nucleotides outside the gene matches: 9. The CDR3 here is CSARDFETGAHGYTF. CDR3 coding DNA: TGCAGTGCTAGAGATTTCGAGACAGGGGCCCATGGCTACACCTTC.

The chain couples TRBV27 to TRBJ1-2; TRBD1 matches 10 bases. J lost 4 bases, V lost 9 bases, and 5 bases had no gene match. Germline loops: CDR1 MNHEY, CDR2 SMNVEV (reference sequence). The CDR3 has 13 amino acids. CDR3 loop: CASRQGARYGYTF. The CDR3 DNA is TGTGCCAGTCGACAGGGGGCGCGCTATGGCTACACCTTC.

For this clonotype: Since no conserved phenylalanine or tryptophan closes the CDR3, a read error is the likely cause. This sequence joins TRBV4-1 and TRBJ2-5; 11 bases fit TRBD1. Germline CDR1 is MGHRA and CDR2 is YSYEKL. The CDR3 runs to 17 residues. The J segment lost 2 bases and the V segment lost 2 bases, leaving 7 bases of the junction unmatched. CDR3 protein: CASSQNPGTGGQETQYL. In nucleotides, the CDR3 is TGCGCCAGCAGCCAAAATCCCGGGACAGGGGGACAAGAGACCCAGTACTTA.

Comment on this clonotype: A read error may explain this, as a much larger clone is one base away. V gene TRBV7-2 combines with J gene TRBJ1-1; 8 bases are a match to TRBD1. The CDR3 is 13 residues long. Germline-derived CDR1 and CDR2 are SGHTA and FQGNSA. Losses at the gene ends were 2 bases for V and 7 bases for J; bases not matched to a gene: 3. The DNA of the CDR3 is TGTGCCAGCAGCTTATGGGACAGGAATGAAGCTTTCTTT. Translated: CASSLWDRNEAFF.

This clonotype was detected many times. The CDR3 coding sequence is TGTGCCAGCAGACCAGGGGCGGGGTCCTACGAGCAGTACTTC. Encoded protein: CASRPGAGSYEQYF. The chain couples TRBV7-2 to TRBJ2-7, with D perhaps given as TRBD1 or TRBD2 (6 bases each). The CDR3 contains 14 residues. V dropped 6 bases and J dropped 1 base, with 13 bases sitting between them. CDR1 SGHTA and CDR2 FQGNSA come from the germline V gene.

The rearrangement links TRBV6-5 to TRBJ2-6, with 9 nucleotides matching TRBD2. The CDR3 length is 16 residues. V shed 6 bases and J 2 bases; nucleotides not matched to a gene: 5. CDR1 is MNHEY, CDR2 SVGAGI, per germline. Written as DNA, the CDR3 is TGTGCCAGCAGGAGCGGGGGGCGGGCTGGGGCCAACGTCCTGACTTTC. The encoded protein is CASRSGGRAGANVLTF.

This clonotype has a count of ten or more. J is TRBJ1-2 and V is TRBV7-9; TRBD1 matches at 7 bases. V dropped 5 bases and J dropped 4; count of bases not matched to a gene: 4. The CDR3 has 13 residues. In germline, CDR1 is SEHNR, CDR2 FQNEAQ (reference sequence). The CDR3 protein is CASSGWTGYGYTF. In nucleotides, the CDR3 is TGTGCCAGCAGCGGCTGGACAGGCTATGGCTACACCTTC.

The rearrangement links TRBV6-5 to TRBJ1-6, with unresolved D. Trimming left V 0 bases short and J 7 bases short, with 10 bases between. CDR1 and CDR2 (germline): MNHEY, SVGAGI. The CDR3 consists of 15 residues. CDR3 sequence (DNA): TGTGCCAGCAGTTACTCGGGTGGATACAATTCACCCCTCCACTTT. Translating it yields CASSYSGGYNSPLHF.

The chain is built from TRBV7-9 and TRBJ1-6; TRBD1 aligns across 7 bases. This CDR3 spans 15 amino acids. The ends lost 4 bases at V and 10 bases at J; junction bases unmatched: 10. The germline V gene encodes CDR1 SEHNR and CDR2 FQNEAQ (reference sequence). CDR3 nucleotide sequence: TGTGCCAGCAGCTCTTCCGACAGGGAGGGATCACCCCTCCACTTT. It encodes CASSSSDREGSPLHF.

This clonotype was observed many times. V is TRBV7-2 and J is TRBJ1-1; possibly TRBD1 for D (5 bases). Trimming removed 3 bases at V and 5 bases at J, with 10 bases between. The CDR3 is 13 residues long. Germline V gene data show CDR1 as SGHTA and CDR2 as FQGNSA. The CDR3 nucleotides are TGTGCCAGCAGCTTCCCAGGGAGGACTGAAGCTTTCTTT. Residues: CASSFPGRTEAFF. The full variable domain, rest sourced from reference TRBV7-2 and TRBJ1-1, is GAGVSQSPSNKVTEKGKDVELRCDPISGHTALYWYRQSLGQGLEFLIYFQGNSAPDKSGLPSDRFSAERTGGSVSTLTIQRTQQEDSAVYLCASSFPGRTEAFFGQGTRLTVV.

V gene TRBV19 combines with J gene TRBJ1-5; D call uncertain. This CDR3 region has 13 residues. The ends were cut back, 4 bases at V and 2 bases at J, with 6 bases in the middle. Germline CDR1 and CDR2: LNHDA and SQIVND (reference sequence). The CDR3 region has the DNA TGTGCCAGTAGTAATTTAGGCAATCAGCCCCAGCATTTT. Amino acids: CASSNLGNQPQHF.

V gene TRBV7-9 combines with J gene TRBJ2-1; D may match TRBD1 or TRBD2 (7 bases each). The CDR3 has 16 amino acids. Germline V gene data show CDR1 as SEHNR and CDR2 as FQNEAQ (reference sequence). V was cut by 5 bases and J by 8 bases, with 22 bases left in between. The CDR3 protein is CASSPSRGGLRDEQFF. The CDR3 nucleotides are TGTGCCAGCAGCCCCAGCAGGGGGGGCCTACGAGATGAGCAGTTCTTC.

In its sample, this clonotype was seen a few times. The CDR3 region has the DNA TGTGCCAGCACCCTTAAGGGAGGGGATTCACCCCTCCACTTT. Translated: CASTLKGGDSPLHF. V and J are TRBV28 and TRBJ1-6; D perhaps matches TRBD1 (5 bases). The V end was cut by 7 bases, the J end by 8 bases, with 15 bases between. The CDR3 is made up of 14 amino acids. CDR1 MDHEN and CDR2 SYDVKM come from the germline V gene.

J is TRBJ2-7 and V is TRBV20-1; TRBD2 matches at 7 bases. Trimming at V came to 0 bases and at J to 2 bases, leaving 4 bases not matched to a gene. CDR3 length equals 14 residues. Germline lookup yields CDR1 DFQATT and CDR2 SNEGSKA (reference sequence). The CDR3 here is CSARERGFPYEQYF. DNA for the CDR3: TGCAGTGCTAGAGAGCGGGGGTTCCCCTACGAGCAGTACTTC.

This clonotype was picked up a small number of times. The chain has TRBV7-8 and TRBJ1-2, with no clear D. Trimming cost V 1 base and J 7 bases, with 13 bases left between them. Germline CDR1 reads SGHVS; CDR2 reads FQNEAQ. This CDR3 is built from 14 residues. CDR3 coding DNA: TGTGCCAGCAGCTTAGGGGCGGGGAAGGGTGGCTACACCTTC. Translating gives CASSLGAGKGGYTF.

The count of this clonotype is one. This likely comes from a read error, as the CDR3 has no conserved phenylalanine or tryptophan at its end. The chain links TRBV7-9 to TRBJ1-2; 10 bases align to TRBD1. This CDR3 spans 16 amino acids. Germline V CDR1 and CDR2: SEHNR, FQNEAQ (reference sequence). The V gene end was trimmed by 5 bases and the J gene end by 5 bases; junction bases not matched to a gene: 11. The CDR3 DNA reads TGTGCCAGCAGCCCCGACCGGGACAGGGGCCTTTATGGCTACACCAAC. Translated, it gives CASSPDRDRGLYGYTN.

This clonotype was counted a few times. CDR3: CASRTSTDTEAFF. CDR3 DNA: TGCGCCAGCAGGACATCGACGGACACTGAAGCTTTCTTT. This sequence joins TRBV5-1 and TRBJ1-1; D unclear. This CDR3 has 13 amino acids. Germline V gene lookup returns CDR1 SGHRS and CDR2 YFSETQ. The V gene lost 5 bases and the J gene lost 3 bases, with 11 bases spanning the gap.

Regarding this clonotype: Relative to the germline gene, one junction end is altered; a read error may explain this. The V call is TRBV20-1, the J call TRBJ2-1; D unclear. The CDR3 runs 14 residues. Germline V CDR1 and CDR2: DFQATT, SNEGSKA (reference sequence). The CDR3 DNA follows: TGCAGTGCCCGGAGCTTAAACTCCTACAATAAGCAGTTCTTC. This gives the protein CSARSLNSYNKQFF.

The rearrangement uses TRBV7-2 and TRBJ1-2, with 9 bases aligning to TRBD1. The V gene's germline CDR1 is SGHTA and CDR2 FQGNSA. With 2 bases clipped from V and 8 bases from J, the junction kept 6 bases outside the gene matches. The CDR3 contains 14 residues. CDR3 nucleotides: TGTGCCAGCAGCTTAACAGGGGGCATGGGGGGCTACACCTTC. Protein: CASSLTGGMGGYTF.

This clonotype showed up many times. V and J are TRBV5-5 and TRBJ2-3; 13 nucleotides align to TRBD2. The V gene's germline CDR1 is SGHKS and CDR2 YYEKEE (reference sequence). CDR3 length: 16 residues. V shed 4 bases and J 6 bases; nucleotides not matched to a gene: 8. The CDR3 sequence: CASSRELAGGRDTQYF. For the CDR3, the DNA is TGTGCCAGCAGCCGGGAACTAGCGGGGGGGCGGGATACGCAGTATTTT.

This clonotype was found many times. The chain is built from TRBV7-2 and TRBJ1-5, with 9 positions matching TRBD1. The CDR3 extends over 17 amino acids. Germline CDR1 is SGHTA and CDR2 is FQGNSA. The ends lost 3 bases at V and 0 bases at J; junction bases unmatched: 6. The CDR3 DNA sequence: TGTGCCAGCAGCTTGGGACAGGGACTTATTAGCAATCAGCCCCAGCATTTT. It codes for CASSLGQGLISNQPQHF.

This clonotype was recorded a few times. The chain employs TRBV6-6 and TRBJ1-1, with a possible D match to TRBD1 (6 bases). The germline gives CDR1 MNHNY, CDR2 SVGAGI (reference sequence). The CDR3 runs to 12 residues. V shed 7 bases and J shed 12 bases, with 18 bases lying between them. The CDR3 DNA follows: TGTGCCAGCACCCCGGGGGGCGCGAGAACTTTCTTT. It translates to CASTPGGARTFF.

The chain links TRBV7-6 to TRBJ2-7; D ambiguous. V was cut by 5 bases and J by 7 bases, with 9 bases left in between. The CDR3 loop spans 11 amino acids. Germline lookup yields CDR1 SGHVS and CDR2 FNYEAQ. CDR3 sequence reads: CASSPRTEQYF. CDR3 DNA: TGTGCCAGCAGCCCCCGGACGGAGCAGTACTTC.

In its sample, this clonotype was seen many times. The V call is TRBV11-3, the J call TRBJ1-1; D unresolved. Germline V lookup: CDR1 SGHNT, CDR2 YENEEA. Trimming took off 0 bases at V and 9 bases at J, with 11 bases between the two ends. CDR3 length: 13 residues. CDR3 in DNA: TGTGCCAGCAGCTTAGATGAGACGACCAAAGCTTTCTTT. This translates into CASSLDETTKAFF.

This clonotype was observed a few times. V gene TRBV28 combines with J gene TRBJ2-7; no clear D. From germline, CDR1 is MDHEN and CDR2 SYDVKM. There are 13 residues in the CDR3. V lost 5 bases and J lost 2, with 10 bases in between. The DNA for the CDR3 is TGTGCCAGCAGTAAGACCGCTACCTACGAGCAGTACTTC. Its protein product is CASSKTATYEQYF.

This clonotype was seen only a few times. This chain uses TRBV7-2 with TRBJ1-2; 9 nucleotides agree with TRBD1. The germline V gene has CDR1 SGHTA and CDR2 FQGNSA. The CDR3 extends over 16 amino acids. J gave up 1 base and V 6 bases, and 9 bases lay outside the gene matches. The DNA for the CDR3 is TGTGCCAGCAGAGGGACAGGGAGGGCGCTTAACTATGGCTACACCTTC. Protein sequence: CASRGTGRALNYGYTF.

In this sample, this clonotype turned up many times. This chain uses TRBV28 with TRBJ1-3, with D tentatively TRBD1 (5 bases). The CDR3 has 16 amino acids. CDR1 and CDR2 (germline): MDHEN, SYDVKM. Trimming took off 6 bases at V and 0 bases at J, with 15 bases between the two ends. In nucleotides, the CDR3 is TGTGCCAGCAGGGCTACAGGTTCCCCCTCTGGAAACACCATATATTTT. Encoded protein: CASRATGSPSGNTIYF.

Many counts were recorded for this clonotype. The CDR3 loop is CASSLSPTDTQYF. Written as DNA, the CDR3 is TGTGCCAGCAGCCTCTCGCCCACAGATACGCAGTATTTT. The V and J genes are TRBV7-3 and TRBJ2-3, with D uncertain. The V and J ends lost 5 bases and 2 bases respectively, with 8 bases between them. The length of the CDR3 is 13 residues. Germline values: CDR1 SGHTA, CDR2 FQGTGA. Combining the CDR3 with reference TRBV7-3 and TRBJ2-3 gives the whole variable domain GAGVSQTPSNKVTEKGKYVELRCDPISGHTALYWYRQSLGQGPEFLIYFQGTGAADDSGLPNDRFFAVRPEGSVSTLKIQRTERGDSAVYLCASSLSPTDTQYFGPGTRLTVL.